A selection of T cell receptor beta chains follows, all from one sample in a study of blood T cell repertoires in COVID-19. Some clones are missing from TCRdb's copy, which holds only in-frame ones; the method was immunoSEQ multiplex PCR. Among roughly 80,000 clones listed, approximately 78% were seen once. Material for sequencing was peripheral blood. These receptors all come from a human donor in a cohort sampled during active COVID-19. Each CDR3 is given with its conserved first and last residue. The D gene is left open where the match is weak. Size is omitted from some rows. Given values are once, few, many or a class for expanded clones.

>15|TRBJ2-7|TRBV20-1|TRBD2|NA
CSASMGLAGPEEQYF
TGCAGTGCTAGTATGGGGTTAGCGGGGCCCGAGGAGCAGTACTTC
>14|TRBJ2-3|TRBV11-2|NA|NA
CASSSFGGRDTQYF
TGTGCCAGCAGCTCTTTCGGGGGGCGAGATACGCAGTATTTT
>14|TRBJ2-7|TRBV10-3|TRBD1|NA
CAIKGQGTTYEQYF
TGTGCCATCAAAGGACAGGGGACCACCTACGAGCAGTACTTC
>15|TRBJ1-1|TRBV27|TRBD1|NA
CASSDRGRRYTEAFF
TGTGCCAGCAGCGACAGGGGGCGCCGATACACTGAAGCTTTCTTT
>15|TRBJ2-2|TRBV6-1|NA|NA
CASSEMAGNRQELFF
TGTGCCAGCAGTGAAATGGCAGGGAACAGACAGGAGCTGTTTTTT
>16|TRBJ2-5|TRBV5-4|TRBD1|once
CASSLSVVRGLETQYF
TGTGCCAGCAGCTTGTCGGTAGTCAGGGGGTTAGAGACCCAGTACTTC
>14|TRBJ2-7|TRBV21-1|NA|NA
CASKPGQGPYEQYF
TGTGCCAGCAAGCCGGGACAGGGTCCCTACGAGCAGTACTTC
>15|TRBJ1-4|TRBV15|NA|NA
CATSRGGQGSEKLFF
TGTGCCACCAGCAGAGGCGGTCAGGGCAGTGAAAAACTGTTTTTT
>16|TRBJ2-7|TRBV6-1|TRBD1|NA
CASSGAGTGRPYEQYF
TGTGCCAGCAGTGGGGCGGGGACAGGGAGACCCTACGAGCAGTACTTC
>13|TRBJ2-2|TRBV5-1|NA|NA
CASSVRDGGELFF
TGCGCCAGCAGCGTCAGGGATGGCGGGGAGCTGTTTTTT
>12|TRBJ1-2|TRBV6-5|NA|NA
CASSSLLGGYTF
TGTGCCAGCAGTTCTTTACTTGGTGGCTACACCTTC
>19|TRBJ1-5|TRBV23-1|NA|NA
CASSRQPGGRAVRNQPQHF
TGCGCCAGCAGCAGACAACCGGGGGGGAGGGCAGTACGTAATCAGCCCCAGCATTTT
>16|TRBJ2-2|TRBV4-1|NA|few
CASSQDRLTSTGELFF
TGCGCCAGCAGCCAAGACCGTTTGACTAGCACCGGGGAGCTGTTTTTT
>16|TRBJ2-3|TRBV18|TRBD2|NA
CASSPTLAGDTDTQYF
TGTGCCAGCTCACCTACACTAGCGGGGGACACAGATACGCAGTATTTT
>14|TRBJ2-3|TRBV7-8|NA|NA
CASSRVTTPTDQYF
TGTGCCAGCAGCAGAGTGACGACGCCCACAGACCAGTATTTT
>15|TRBJ1-1|TRBV4-1|NA|NA
CASSQGVQGNTEAFF
TGCGCCAGCAGCCAAGGGGTCCAGGGGAACACTGAAGCTTTCTTT
>15|TRBJ2-2|TRBV28|TRBD1|NA
CASSHRGLGTGELFF
TGTGCCAGCAGTCACAGGGGGCTGGGGACCGGGGAGCTGTTTTTT
>16|TRBJ2-7|TRBV15|TRBD2|once
CATSRESASGRYEQYF
TGTGCCACCAGCAGAGAATCGGCTAGCGGGCGCTACGAGCAGTACTTC
>17|TRBJ2-2|TRBV9|NA|NA
CASSVAPPGWSTGELFF
TGTGCCAGCAGCGTAGCCCCCCCAGGGTGGAGCACCGGGGAGCTGTTTTTT
>12|TRBJ2-5|TRBV27|NA|medium-sized
CASSTGRETQYF
TGTGCCAGCAGTACCGGTCGGGAGACCCAGTACTTC
>13|TRBJ1-1|TRBV5-6|TRBD1|NA
CASSLETGGLAFF
TGTGCCAGCAGCTTGGAGACAGGGGGCTTAGCTTTCTTT
>18|TRBJ1-1|TRBV5-8|NA|NA
CASSNNVRRGIRNTEAFF
TGTGCCAGCAGCAATAACGTCCGGCGAGGGATACGAAACACTGAAGCTTTCTTT
>13|TRBJ2-7|TRBV23-1|NA|NA
CASSPGFSYEQYF
TGCGCCAGCAGTCCAGGGTTCTCCTACGAGCAGTACTTC
>14|TRBJ2-3|TRBV7-2|NA|NA
CASSTGGPADTQYF
TGTGCCAGCAGCACCGGGGGGCCTGCAGATACGCAGTATTTT
>15|TRBJ2-7|TRBV6-5|TRBD1|NA
CASRTGTGSSYEQYF
TGTGCCAGCAGAACCGGGACAGGGAGCTCCTACGAGCAGTACTTC
>18|TRBJ1-6|TRBV5-5|NA|NA
CASSPGLQRHSYNSPLHF
TGTGCCAGCAGCCCGGGACTACAACGGCACTCCTATAATTCACCCCTCCACTTT
>15|TRBJ2-7|TRBV5-1|TRBD2|few
CASSLAGGASYEQYF
TGCGCCAGCAGCTTAGCGGGGGGGGCTTCCTACGAGCAGTACTTC
>17|TRBJ1-3|TRBV7-9|TRBD1|NA
CASSRGQGGSSGNTIYF
TGTGCCAGCAGCCGGGGACAGGGAGGTTCTTCAGGAAACACCATATATTTT
>11|TRBJ2-7|TRBV3-1/TRBV3-2|NA|few
CASSHIYEQYF
TGTGCCAGCAGCCATATCTACGAGCAGTACTTC
>16|TRBJ2-3|TRBV18|TRBD1|NA
CASSLRDRVKTDTQYF
TGTGCCAGCTCACTCCGGGACAGGGTAAAGACAGATACGCAGTATTTT
>14|TRBJ1-2|TRBV28|TRBD1|NA
CASSLNRGIEGYTF
TGTGCCAGCAGTTTGAACAGGGGGATCGAAGGCTACACCTTC
>16|TRBJ2-3|TRBV5-4|TRBD2|many
CASSAGTSGLGDTQYF
TGTGCCAGCAGCGCAGGGACTAGCGGGTTAGGTGATACGCAGTATTTT
>17|TRBJ2-3|TRBV15|NA|NA
CATSPIGGGLNTDTQYF
TGTGCCACCAGCCCGATTGGCGGGGGCCTAAACACAGATACGCAGTATTTT
>17|TRBJ1-4|TRBV7-6|TRBD1|NA
CASSKGQGTATNEKLFF
TGTGCCAGCAGCAAAGGACAGGGAACCGCAACTAATGAAAAACTGTTTTTT
>14|TRBJ2-1|TRBV19|TRBD1|NA
CASSPRTGYNEQFF
TGTGCCAGTAGCCCTAGGACAGGCTACAATGAGCAGTTCTTC
>15|TRBJ1-4|TRBV18|NA|NA
CASSPPRGNHEKLFF
TGTGCCAGCTCACCACCACGGGGGAATCATGAAAAACTGTTTTTT
>15|TRBJ1-5|TRBV19|NA|NA
CASSIPLRSNQPQHF
TGTGCCAGTAGTATTCCCCTCAGAAGCAATCAGCCCCAGCATTTT
>15|TRBJ2-1|TRBV7-6|TRBD1|NA
CASSLVGTDYNEQFF
TGTGCCAGCAGCTTAGTAGGGACAGATTACAATGAGCAGTTCTTC
>21|TRBJ1-2|TRBV4-1|TRBD1|NA
CASSQDPNRPLQGTRRYGYTF
TGCGCCAGCAGCCAAGATCCAAACCGCCCACTACAGGGGACGAGACGCTATGGCTACACCTTC
>16|TRBJ2-5|TRBV28|TRBD1|NA
CASSITGTGGWETQYF
TGTGCCAGCAGCATCACCGGGACAGGGGGTTGGGAGACCCAGTACTTC
>15|TRBJ1-5|TRBV5-5|NA|NA
CASSLLQEGNQPQHF
TGTGCCAGCAGCTTGTTACAGGAAGGAAATCAGCCCCAGCATTTT
>17|TRBJ1-2|TRBV14|NA|NA
CASSQEGRSPANYGYTF
TGTGCCAGCAGCCAAGAAGGTCGGAGCCCAGCTAACTATGGCTACACCTTC
>16|TRBJ2-5|TRBV5-4|TRBD2|NA
CASSQDSGLAGGTQYF
TGTGCCAGCAGCCAGGACAGCGGACTAGCGGGGGGGACCCAGTACTTC
>20|TRBJ1-1|TRBV9|TRBD1|NA
CASSPYSSLDRGELDTEAFF
TGTGCCAGCAGCCCCTATAGTTCGCTGGACAGGGGTGAGCTCGACACTGAAGCTTTCTTT
>14|TRBJ2-1|TRBV6-4|NA|NA
CATSPDTMLDEQFF
TGTGCCACCTCCCCGGACACCATGCTAGATGAGCAGTTCTTC
>14|TRBJ1-2|TRBV18|TRBD1|NA
CASSPPSLQGSYTF
TGTGCCAGCTCACCACCAAGTCTACAGGGGAGCTACACCTTC
>13|TRBJ1-2|TRBV10-3|TRBD1|NA
CAISPRQGHGYTF
TGTGCCATCAGTCCCCGACAGGGGCACGGCTACACCTTC
>12|TRBJ2-7|TRBV7-9|NA|NA
CASSTQGYEQYF
TGTGCCAGCAGCACACAGGGCTACGAGCAGTACTTC
>12|TRBJ1-5|TRBV19|TRBD1|few
CATRTGDQPQHF
TGTGCCACCAGGACAGGGGATCAGCCCCAGCATTTT
>12|TRBJ2-1|TRBV3-1/TRBV3-2|TRBD2|NA
CATLNSGGVLFF
TGTGCCACTCTAAATAGCGGGGGGGTCCTGTTCTTC
>12|TRBJ1-2|TRBV9|NA|NA
CASTHPPGGYTF
TGTGCCAGCACCCACCCCCCGGGTGGCTACACCTTC
>15|TRBJ1-5|TRBV19|TRBD1|NA
CASSVDRGFYQPQHF
TGTGCCAGTAGTGTGGACAGGGGGTTCTATCAGCCCCAGCATTTT
>17|TRBJ2-7|TRBV30|TRBD1|NA
CAWSVGGTGVFSYEQYF
TGTGCCTGGAGTGTAGGCGGGACAGGGGTTTTCTCCTACGAGCAGTACTTC
>17|TRBJ1-5|TRBV27|NA|NA
CASSPSRGYQNNQPQHF
TGTGCCAGCAGTCCCAGCCGGGGGTATCAAAACAATCAGCCCCAGCATTTT
>14|TRBJ1-2|TRBV6-6|NA|NA
CASSPQKGVYGYTF
TGTGCCAGCAGTCCCCAGAAGGGGGTCTATGGCTACACCTTC
>16|TRBJ2-7|TRBV5-1|NA|NA
CASSTMSRETSYEQYF
TGCGCCAGCAGCACGATGAGCAGGGAAACCTCCTACGAGCAGTACTTC
>13|TRBJ2-3|TRBV29-1|NA|NA
CSVEGGFGDTQYF
TGCAGCGTTGAGGGGGGTTTCGGGGATACGCAGTATTTT
>13|TRBJ2-3|TRBV9|TRBD2|NA
CASSTGLLDTQYF
TGTGCCAGCAGCACGGGACTATTAGATACGCAGTATTTT
>12|TRBJ1-5|TRBV12-3/TRBV12-4|NA|NA
CASSRGLKPQHF
TGTGCCAGCAGCCGCGGCTTGAAGCCCCAGCATTTT